This entry lists 12 T cell receptor beta chains sequenced from one sample in a study of cytomegalovirus exposure and HLA in healthy donors. 13 Jbeta primers and 60 Vbeta primers were used for the PCR. The protocol was immunoSEQ multiplex PCR, while the TCRdb copy is restricted to in-frame clones and leaves out a portion. Of about 200,000 clones in the sample, roughly 80% were seen once. Source material: PBMCs. These receptors all come from a woman under 30 in good health and CMV-seronegative.

Notes on this clone: Its ends do not fully match the called genes, so a read error is possible. For the CDR3, the DNA is TGTGCCTGGAGTGTAATAGGTACAGGAGCATTTCGGCTCTTC. Encoded protein: CAWSVIGTGAFRLF. This chain joins TRBV30 and TRBJ2-1; TRBD1 is a possible D gene (5 bases). The CDR3 has 14 residues. Germline CDR1 reads GTSNPN; CDR2 reads SVGIG (reference sequence).

The chain has TRBV4-2 and TRBJ2-1, with 8 bases identical to TRBD2. The J segment lost 0 bases and the V segment lost 1 base, leaving 2 bases of the junction unmatched. This CDR3 is built from 16 residues. Looked up from germline, CDR1 is LGHNA and CDR2 is YNFKEQ. The CDR3 reads CASSQALADSYNEQFF. The CDR3 nucleotides read TGTGCCAGCAGCCAAGCACTAGCGGACTCCTACAATGAGCAGTTCTTC.

The genes are TRBV6-5 and TRBJ1-6; 7 positions agree with TRBD1. The germline gives CDR1 MNHEY, CDR2 SVGAGI. The V segment lost 2 bases and the J segment 10 bases; nucleotides outside the gene matches: 11. The CDR3 length is 16 residues. In nucleotides, the CDR3 is TGTGCCAGCAGTTACGAAGGGGGCCCTAGGGAATCACCCCTCCACTTT. As protein: CASSYEGGPRESPLHF.

The chain uses TRBV28 and TRBJ1-2; the match to TRBD1 covers 8 bases. CDR3 length equals 14 residues. J lost 5 bases, V lost 6 bases, and 8 bases had no gene match. CDR1 and CDR2 (germline): MDHEN, SYDVKM. This chain's CDR3 is CASSTTGGRYGYTF. The CDR3 DNA is TGTGCCAGCAGCACAACAGGGGGGCGTTATGGCTACACCTTC.

This clone appeared a single time. This sequence joins TRBV7-9 and TRBJ2-7, with a possible D match to TRBD1 (6 bases). Germline assignment: CDR1 SEHNR and CDR2 FQNEAQ (reference sequence). V gave up 1 base and J gave up 5 bases, with 21 bases separating them. CDR3 size: 17 residues. The CDR3 sequence: CASSLVESGQGRHEQYV. The CDR3 DNA sequence: TGTGCCAGCAGCTTAGTAGAGAGTGGTCAGGGGAGACACGAGCAGTACGTC.

The DNA of the CDR3 is TGCAGCGTTGTGATGCAGGGGGATTTATCCCAGCATTTT. Its protein is CSVVMQGDLSQHF. This chain links TRBV29-1 with TRBJ1-5; 7 nucleotides match TRBD1. The CDR3 extends over 13 amino acids. The V and J ends lost 4 bases and 11 bases, in that order; junction bases with no gene match: 11. Looked up from germline, CDR1 is SQVTM and CDR2 is ANQGSEA.

This sequence joins TRBV5-4 and TRBJ1-6, with 9 bases identical to TRBD1. CDR1 SGHNT and CDR2 YYREEE come from the germline V gene (reference sequence). The CDR3 is 15 residues long. V lost 0 bases to trimming and J lost 9 bases; unmatched junction nucleotides: 4. The CDR3 DNA reads TGTGCCAGCAGCTTGGGGGGACAGGGAGCTTCACCCCTCCACTTT. Its translation: CASSLGGQGASPLHF.

The chain links TRBV7-9 to TRBJ2-1; the D gene is possibly TRBD2 (5 bases). Trimming removed 1 base at V and 3 bases at J, with 13 bases between. Germline V CDR1 and CDR2: SEHNR, FQNEAQ (reference sequence). The CDR3 is 16 residues long. As DNA, the CDR3 is TGTGCCAGCAGCTTAGGTGGGGAGACCAACTACAATGAGCAGTTCTTC. Translation: CASSLGGETNYNEQFF.

The rearrangement uses TRBV11-3 and TRBJ2-1; 8 bases map to TRBD1. Looked up from germline, CDR1 is SGHNT and CDR2 is YENEEA. This CDR3 comprises 16 residues. Unmatched junction bases numbered 5, after V lost 2 bases and J lost 2 bases. This CDR3 reads CASSLWDRPPYNEQFF. The CDR3 DNA is TGTGCCAGCAGCTTATGGGACAGGCCCCCCTACAATGAGCAGTTCTTC.

The chain combines TRBV29-1 with TRBJ2-5; 9 bases fit TRBD2. Per the germline V gene, CDR1 is SQVTM and CDR2 is ANQGSEA. This CDR3 region has 12 residues. With 7 bases clipped from V and 2 bases from J, the junction kept 2 bases outside the gene matches. This chain's CDR3 is CSGLAEQETQYF. CDR3 bases: TGCAGCGGACTAGCGGAACAAGAGACCCAGTACTTC.

This rearrangement joins TRBV10-3 to TRBJ1-1, with D unclear. The CDR3 totals 12 residues. The germline V and J ends were trimmed by 8 bases and 1 base, with 8 bases remaining between them. Germline assignment: CDR1 ENHRY and CDR2 SYGVKD. The CDR3 region has the DNA TGTGCCATCGAGGACTGGAACACTGAAGCTTTCTTT. It encodes CAIEDWNTEAFF.

The V gene is TRBV5-4, the J gene TRBJ2-7, with 12 bases that match TRBD2. The junction had 9 bases not matched to a gene; V was cut back by 3 bases and J by 5 bases. Per germline, CDR1 SGHNT and CDR2 YYREEE (reference sequence). This CDR3 has 16 amino acids. The CDR3 DNA reads as TGTGCCAGCAGCTGGACGCTAGCGGGAGGGCCCCACGAGCAGTACGTC. Translation gives CASSWTLAGGPHEQYV.